This TCR beta chain was captured in a study of T cell responses to AZD1222 COVID-19 vaccine. Regarding the study as a whole: In all cases, repertoires were sampled only after the peak T cell response. After two AZD1222 doses, spike-specific TCR breadth and depth rose versus day 0. Targeting of unmutated variant regions was reportedly seen in nearly half of spike-specific TCRs. It was only six AZD1222 recipients who were seropositive at baseline.

The CDR3 is 12 amino acids. Germline-derived CDR1 and CDR2 are SGHNT and YENEEA. Trimming at V came to 5 bases and at J to 12 bases, leaving 10 bases not matched to a gene. Clones were sequenced by immunoSEQ multiplex PCR, and TCRdb holds only the in-frame ones, with some missing. Among 150,000 to 200,000 clones listed, about 86% were seen once. Details on this clone: The antigen is unknown.

The chain carries TRBV11-3 and TRBJ2-7; TRBD1 aligns across 7 bases. The sequences come from peripheral blood, collected on day 0 of AZD1222 vaccination. The sequence came from an adult in good health. This CDR3 is CASSQDRQLVYF. CDR3 coding DNA: TGTGCCAGCAGCCAGGACAGGCAACTTGTGTACTTC.